Presented here are 26 T cell receptor beta chains from one specimen sequenced in a study of early T cells in non-severe SARS-CoV-2 infection. TCRdb re-called the 5' RACE reads with MiXCR, one entry per CDR3 protein. The sample has under 70,000 distinct CDR3 sequences; about an eighth are singletons. Sequencing input: whole blood. The receptor set was obtained from an adult who was a healthcare worker with PCR-confirmed SARS-CoV-2 infection or an uninfected control (not recorded which).

This clonotype was picked up a small number of times. J is TRBJ2-7 and V is TRBV24-1; D call uncertain. The CDR3 covers 13 residues. From germline, CDR1 is KGHDR and CDR2 SFDVKD. Trimming took off 2 bases at V and 13 bases at J, with 17 bases between the two ends. CDR3 DNA sequence: TGTGCCACCAGTGATTCGAATGCGCCGGCTGTCTACTTC. This sequence encodes CATSDSNAPAVYF.

This clonotype showed up many times. V and J are TRBV5-1 and TRBJ1-4; the match to TRBD1 covers 8 bases. Germline assignment: CDR1 SGHRS and CDR2 YFSETQ. V was clipped by 3 bases and J by 8 bases; unmatched bases: 3. The CDR3 contains 13 residues. CDR3 nucleotides: TGCGCCAGCAGCTCGGGACAGGTCGAAAAACTGTTTTTT. Protein sequence: CASSSGQVEKLFF.

The chain is built from TRBV5-4 and TRBJ2-1; 9 nucleotides align to TRBD2. J lost 3 bases, V lost 4 bases, and 8 bases had no gene match. The CDR3 has 16 residues. The V gene's germline CDR1 is SGHNT and CDR2 YYREEE (reference sequence). The CDR3 is CASSGLAGGRYNEQFF. In DNA form, the CDR3 reads TGTGCCAGCAGCGGCCTGGCGGGGGGGCGCTACAATGAGCAGTTCTTC.

This chain links TRBV5-1 with TRBJ1-2; tentatively, D is TRBD1 (5 bases). V was clipped by 1 base and J by 6 bases, with 10 bases between them. CDR3 size: 13 residues. The V gene's germline CDR1 is SGHRS and CDR2 YFSETQ. The CDR3 protein is CASSLHLQDGYTF. CDR3 coding DNA: TGCGCCAGCAGCTTGCATCTACAGGATGGCTACACCTTC.

This clonotype occurred a few times. This chain joins TRBV29-1 and TRBJ1-6, with a tentative D call TRBD1 (5 bases). V lost 6 bases, J lost 7 bases, and 13 bases lay in between. This CDR3 region has 13 residues. Germline V gives CDR1 SQVTM, CDR2 ANQGSEA. This chain's CDR3 is CSVGRRGNSPLHF. The CDR3 region has the DNA TGCAGCGTGGGACGGAGGGGAAATTCACCCCTCCACTTT.

This chain connects TRBV9 to TRBJ2-2, with 11 positions matching TRBD2. Per the germline V gene, CDR1 is SGDLS and CDR2 is YYNGEE. V trimming: 1 base; J trimming: 7 bases; junction bases outside the gene matches: 15. This CDR3 spans 19 amino acids. Here the CDR3 DNA reads TGTGCCAGCAGCGTAAAGGCTAGCGGGGGGCCCAACGGTAACGGGGAGCTGTTTTTT. Translated: CASSVKASGGPNGNGELFF.

This clonotype was observed many times. This chain links TRBV27 with TRBJ2-7, with 8 bases fitting TRBD2. This CDR3 has 13 amino acids. The V gene's germline CDR1 is MNHEY and CDR2 SMNVEV (reference sequence). V gave up 10 bases and J gave up 6 bases; unmatched junction bases: 11. The CDR3 DNA follows: TGTGCCACCGGGAGGGGGACCCTTCCCGAGCAGTACTTC. Translated, it gives CATGRGTLPEQYF.

This clonotype was detected many times. The V call is TRBV4-1, the J call TRBJ2-7, with D perhaps TRBD1 (5 bases). The CDR3 is 15 amino acids. Germline V CDR1 and CDR2: MGHRA, YSYEKL. V lost 0 bases and J lost 3, with 12 bases in between. The CDR3 spells CASSQDGAGNYEQYF. Written as DNA, the CDR3 is TGCGCCAGCAGCCAAGATGGCGCAGGGAACTACGAGCAGTACTTC.

In this sample, this clonotype turned up many times. This rearrangement joins TRBV7-9 to TRBJ1-1; 9 bases line up with TRBD1. Germline V gene sequence: CDR1 SEHNR, CDR2 FQNEAQ (reference sequence). V dropped 2 bases and J dropped 5; count of bases not matched to a gene: 3. This CDR3 is 14 amino acids long. As DNA, the CDR3 is TGTGCCAGCAGCTTATCGGGGACAGGGACTGAAGCTTTCTTT. Its translation is CASSLSGTGTEAFF.

This rearrangement joins TRBV6-5 to TRBJ2-5; TRBD1 matches 10 bases. The CDR3 has 14 residues. In germline, CDR1 is MNHEY, CDR2 SVGAGI. V trimming: 6 bases; J trimming: 4 bases; junction bases outside the gene matches: 5. Here the CDR3 reads CASRATGGPETQYF. The CDR3 region has the DNA TGTGCCAGCAGGGCGACAGGGGGCCCAGAGACCCAGTACTTC.

There are many counts of this clonotype. The rearrangement joins TRBV9 to TRBJ2-1, with 9 bases that match TRBD2. The junction had 7 bases not matched to a gene; V was cut back by 3 bases and J by 15 bases. The length of the CDR3 is 12 residues. Germline assignment: CDR1 SGDLS and CDR2 YYNGEE. CDR3: CASSAQRGDLFF. The CDR3, as DNA: TGTGCCAGCAGCGCGCAGCGGGGGGATTTGTTCTTC.

The sample holds one count of this clonotype. The chain has TRBV7-2 and TRBJ1-1, with 10 nucleotides matching TRBD1. The CDR3 loop spans 14 amino acids. Trimming removed 8 bases from V and 10 bases from J; junction bases left unmatched: 13. Germline V gives CDR1 SGHTA, CDR2 FQGNSA. CDR3 nucleotides: TGTGCCAGCGTTCCCGGGACAGGGGCCTTCCGAGCTTTCTTT. Residues: CASVPGTGAFRAFF.

This clonotype has at least ten counts. CDR3 in DNA: TGTGCCAGCAGTTTAAGGGGGCAGCAGTACTTC. Translating it yields CASSLRGQQYF. The chain is built from TRBV12-3 or TRBV12-4 and TRBJ2-7; 7 bases fit TRBD1. The CDR3 contains 11 residues. Losses at the gene ends were 2 bases for V and 8 bases for J; bases not matched to a gene: 0.

This clonotype was observed a few times. J is TRBJ2-2 and V is TRBV28; 9 positions agree with TRBD2. This CDR3 spans 16 amino acids. From germline, CDR1 is MDHEN and CDR2 SYDVKM. J gave up 3 bases and V 4 bases, and 6 bases lay outside the gene matches. The CDR3 region is CASSSKRGAYTGELFF. The CDR3 region has the DNA TGTGCCAGCAGTTCTAAGCGGGGGGCTTACACCGGGGAGCTGTTTTTT.

V usage is TRBV25-1 and J usage is TRBJ1-2; D remains unclear. V lost 6 bases, J lost 1 base, and 6 bases lay in between. The germline V gene encodes CDR1 MGHDK and CDR2 SYGVNS. The CDR3 length is 12 residues. CDR3 coding DNA: TGTGCCAGCAGCGCTAGTAACTATGGCTACACCTTC. Residues: CASSASNYGYTF.

V and J are TRBV2 and TRBJ1-1; D is ambiguous. Looked up from germline, CDR1 is SNHLY and CDR2 is FYNNEI. V was shortened by 5 bases and J by 1 base, with 14 bases between the two germline ends. The CDR3 extends over 15 amino acids. CDR3 DNA sequence: TGTGCCAGCAGTCCTCGGGCCCGACGGAACACTGAAGCTTTCTTT. Its translation is CASSPRARRNTEAFF.

This rearrangement joins TRBV20-1 to TRBJ1-1; D not certain. Trimming cost V 3 bases and J 0 bases, with 8 bases left between them. The CDR3 has 13 residues. Germline V gene sequence: CDR1 DFQATT, CDR2 SNEGSKA (reference sequence). The CDR3, as DNA: TGCAGTGCTAGCACGCAGATGAACACTGAAGCTTTCTTT. Residues: CSASTQMNTEAFF.

This clonotype has a handful of counts. The chain employs TRBV3-1 and TRBJ2-7; D may be TRBD1 or TRBD2 (5 bases each). With 0 bases removed from V and 9 bases from J, the gap between germline ends came to 21 bases. Germline V gene sequence: CDR1 LGHDT, CDR2 YNNKEL (reference sequence). The CDR3 is 16 residues long. Here the CDR3 reads CASSQEPGTAESGQYF. In DNA, the CDR3 is TGTGCCAGCAGCCAAGAGCCTGGGACGGCGGAATCGGGGCAGTACTTC.

This clonotype was observed many times. V gene TRBV18 combines with J gene TRBJ2-3; D call uncertain. There are 14 residues in the CDR3. Trimming shortened V by 4 bases and J by 2 bases, and 10 bases separated the two germline ends. CDR1 KGHSH and CDR2 LQKENI come from the germline V gene. CDR3 DNA: TGTGCCAGCTCACTATCCTCTACCACAGATACGCAGTATTTT. Its translation is CASSLSSTTDTQYF. The whole variable domain, filled in from reference TRBV18 and TRBJ2-3, reads NAGVMQNPRHLVRRRGQEARLRCSPMKGHSHVYWYRQLPEEGLKFMVYLQKENIIDESGMPKERFSAEFPKEGPSILRIQQVVRGDSAAYFCASSLSSTTDTQYFGPGTRLTVL.

Only a few counts were recorded for this clonotype. The V gene is TRBV19, the J gene TRBJ2-1; TRBD2 is a possible D gene (6 bases). This CDR3 has 18 amino acids. Trimming cost V 9 bases and J 0 bases, with 24 bases left between them. CDR1 is LNHDA and CDR2 is SQIVND in the germline V gene (reference sequence). CDR3: CASSTGTPPPGSYNEQFF. CDR3 nucleotides: TGTGCCAGCTCTACCGGGACTCCTCCGCCGGGCTCCTACAATGAGCAGTTCTTC.

This chain connects TRBV11-2 to TRBJ2-4, with a weak D call TRBD2 (5 bases). The CDR3 extends over 12 amino acids. Germline loops: CDR1 SGHAT, CDR2 FQNNGV. V was trimmed by 5 bases and J by 8 bases, leaving 10 bases between them. The CDR3 nucleotides read TGTGCCAGCAGCGCCGGACTTGACATTCAGTACTTC. This translates into CASSAGLDIQYF.

The gene calls are TRBV5-1 and TRBJ2-7; 8 bases are shared with TRBD2. V gave up 7 bases and J gave up 3 bases; unmatched junction bases: 9. The CDR3 is 14 residues long. Germline V gives CDR1 SGHRS, CDR2 YFSETQ. The CDR3 sequence: CASVRTAGDYEQYF. CDR3 bases: TGCGCCAGCGTAAGAACAGCGGGGGACTACGAGCAGTACTTC.

This clonotype was picked up a small number of times. The V gene is TRBV12-3 or TRBV12-4, the J gene TRBJ2-7; 9 bases map to TRBD2. CDR3 size: 15 residues. V was clipped by 1 base and J by 0 bases; unmatched bases: 1. CDR3: CASSLGGRASYEQYF. The CDR3 DNA follows: TGTGCCAGCAGTTTAGGCGGGAGGGCCTCCTACGAGCAGTACTTC.

V and J are TRBV5-1 and TRBJ1-1; D gene unclear. Trimming removed 4 bases from V and 1 base from J, with 11 bases in between. Germline-derived CDR1 and CDR2 are SGHRS and YFSETQ. This CDR3 is built from 14 residues. This CDR3 reads CASSAWWENTEAFF. CDR3 bases: TGCGCCAGCAGCGCGTGGTGGGAGAACACTGAAGCTTTCTTT.

Ten or more counts support this clonotype. The chain is built from TRBV27 and TRBJ2-1, with 8 positions matching TRBD1. Losses at the gene ends were 4 bases for V and 2 bases for J; bases not matched to a gene: 4. The CDR3 covers 15 residues. Germline V gives CDR1 MNHEY, CDR2 SMNVEV (reference sequence). DNA of the CDR3: TGTGCCAGCAGTTCCGACAGGGGCCCCTACAATGAGCAGTTCTTC. As protein: CASSSDRGPYNEQFF.

This clonotype was seen only a few times. V usage is TRBV7-9 and J usage is TRBJ2-2, with TRBD1 matching over 8 bases. This CDR3 is 15 amino acids long. The V segment lost 6 bases and the J segment 0 bases; nucleotides outside the gene matches: 3. Germline loops: CDR1 SEHNR, CDR2 FQNEAQ (reference sequence). The DNA for the CDR3 is TGTGCCAGCAGGCGACAGGGGTCGAACACCGGGGAGCTGTTTTTT. It codes for CASRRQGSNTGELFF.